The clone carrying this TCR beta chain appeared once. Its specificity is not known. The sample belongs to a study of T cells in localized non-small cell lung cancer. Study-level findings and limits: Increased T cell density in blood showed an association with longer overall survival.

CDR3 length: 13 amino acids. The germline CDR1 and CDR2 sequences are SGHAT and FQNNGV. Trimming cost V 5 bases and J 5 bases; bases outside gene matches: 3. Sequencing used immunoSEQ multiplex PCR; TCRdb keeps in-frame clones, though not all of them. The sample includes tens of thousands of clones, 92% of them seen just once. The TCR sequence derives from a female donor aged 60 or older with stage I lung adenocarcinoma. The starting material was peripheral blood, obtained before any cancer treatment. V and J are TRBV11-2 and TRBJ2-1; 7 positions match TRBD1. The CDR3 reads CASSIDRDNEQFF. Written as DNA, the CDR3 is TGTGCCAGCAGCATCGACAGGGACAATGAGCAGTTCTTC. The variable domain in full, completed from reference TRBV11-2 and TRBJ2-1, reads EAGVAQSPRYKIIEKRQSVAFWCNPISGHATLYWYQQILGQGPKLLIQFQNNGVVDDSQLPKDRFSAERLKGVDSTLKIQPAKLEDSAVYLCASSIDRDNEQFFGPGTRLTVL.